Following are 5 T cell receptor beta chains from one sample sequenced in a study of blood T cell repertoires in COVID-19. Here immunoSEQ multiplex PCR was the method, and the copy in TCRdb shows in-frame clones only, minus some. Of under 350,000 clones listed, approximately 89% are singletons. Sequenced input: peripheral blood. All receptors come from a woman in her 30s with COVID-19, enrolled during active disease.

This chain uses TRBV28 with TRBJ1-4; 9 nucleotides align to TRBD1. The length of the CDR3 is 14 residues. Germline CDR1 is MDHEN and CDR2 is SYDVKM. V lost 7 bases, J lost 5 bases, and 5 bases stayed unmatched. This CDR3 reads CASTPGTGNEKLFF. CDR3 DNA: TGTGCCAGCACCCCCGGGACAGGGAATGAAAAACTGTTTTTT.

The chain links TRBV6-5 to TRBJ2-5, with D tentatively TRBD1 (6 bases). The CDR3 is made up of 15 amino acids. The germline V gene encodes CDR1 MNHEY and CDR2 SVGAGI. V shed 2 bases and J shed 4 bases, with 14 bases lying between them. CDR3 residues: CASSYRRLGAETQYF. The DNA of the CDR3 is TGTGCCAGCAGTTACCGCAGATTGGGGGCAGAGACCCAGTACTTC.

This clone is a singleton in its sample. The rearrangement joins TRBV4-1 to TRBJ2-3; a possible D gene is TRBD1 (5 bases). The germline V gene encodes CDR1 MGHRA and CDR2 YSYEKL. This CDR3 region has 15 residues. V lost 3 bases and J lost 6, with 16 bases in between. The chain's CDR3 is CASSQTANQGDTQYF. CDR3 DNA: TGCGCCAGCAGCCAGACAGCGAACCAGGGTGATACGCAGTATTTT.

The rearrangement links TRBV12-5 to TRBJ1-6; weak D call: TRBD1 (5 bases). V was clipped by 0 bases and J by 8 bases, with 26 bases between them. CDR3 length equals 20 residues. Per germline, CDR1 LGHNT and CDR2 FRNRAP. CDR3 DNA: TGTGCTAGTGGTTTGGTTTACTGGGGCGCGAGTACAGTCTCCCATTCACCCCTCCACTTT. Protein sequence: CASGLVYWGASTVSHSPLHF.

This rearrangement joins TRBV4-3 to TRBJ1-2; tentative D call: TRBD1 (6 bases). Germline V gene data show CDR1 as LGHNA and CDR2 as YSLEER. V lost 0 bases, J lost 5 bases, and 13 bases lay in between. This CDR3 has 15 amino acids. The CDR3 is CASSQDTGRGYGYTF. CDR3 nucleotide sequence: TGCGCCAGCAGCCAAGATACAGGGAGGGGGTATGGCTACACCTTC.